This entry features one T cell receptor beta chain sequence. This sample stems from a study of blood T cell repertoires in COVID-19. As for the study in general: Acute and convalescent COVID-19 samples came from the United States, Italy and Spain. PBMCs, B-cell-depleted T cells, or T cells provided the cDNA or gDNA that made up the material.

Authors' data handling: Estimates of nucleated cell counts were drawn from the amplification of reference gene primers. Libraries were prepared by immunoSEQ multiplex PCR; TCRdb keeps only in-frame clonotypes and omits some of them. That table supplies the V and J calls and clone size; D and trimming were determined from the DNA. This table has approximately 230,000 clones, approximately 83% appearing once. This TCR derives from a man aged 80 or over with acute or convalescent COVID-19. What was sequenced was peripheral blood.

CDR3 DNA: TGTGCCAGCAGTGAAGGGTGGGGAGGTTTCTCCTACAATGAGCAGTTCTTC. This sequence encodes CASSEGWGGFSYNEQFF. The V gene is TRBV6-1, the J gene TRBJ2-1, with a tentative D call TRBD2 (6 bases). V was pared by 1 base and J by 0 bases, with 13 bases between. The CDR3 extends over 17 amino acids. The germline CDR1 and CDR2 sequences are MNHNS and SASEGT.